These T cell receptor beta chains were read from a single sample in a study of radiation and T cells in renal cell carcinoma. Sequencing used immunoSEQ multiplex PCR; TCRdb keeps in-frame clones, though not all of them. The sample holds around 15,000 clones, over 60% seen once. The sample consisted of tumor tissue, taken from a patient whose treatment included radiotherapy and nephrectomy. The receptors derive from a woman aged 70-85 years with renal cell carcinoma. The CDR3 runs from the conserved cysteine through the conserved F or W. D genes are given only for firm matches.

.,TRBV5-4,TRBJ1-1,CASSLVGRRSENTEAFF
.,TRBV7-2,TRBJ1-2,CASSLTDYGYTF
.,TRBV7-9,TRBJ2-2,CASVTVFGELFF
.,TRBV28,TRBJ1-1,CASSFQTMNTEAFF
.,TRBV5-1,TRBJ1-3,CASSPWGGENTIYF
TRBD2,TRBV9,TRBJ2-5,CASSPGASGAETQYF
TRBD2,TRBV7-3,TRBJ2-2,CASRSGNAGELFF
TRBD2,TRBV19,TRBJ2-1,CASSTGLAGYNEQFF
.,TRBV10-1,TRBJ1-6,CASSSNGASPLHF
TRBD1,TRBV7-2,TRBJ1-2,CASSLARQGIDGYTF
.,TRBV6-5,TRBJ2-2,CASAVPGTGELFF
.,TRBV13,TRBJ2-2,CASKPGPANTGELFF
TRBD2,TRBV4-2,TRBJ2-5,CASSQTRGDQETQYF
TRBD1,TRBV2,TRBJ1-6,CASRGQGLDNSPLHF
.,TRBV7-8,TRBJ2-3,CASSPLLVADTQYF
.,TRBV10-3,TRBJ2-1,CAISVGGAINVREQFF
.,TRBV6-5,TRBJ1-4,CASSSQGGNEKLFF
.,TRBV16,TRBJ1-2,CASSQNAGALGGYTF
TRBD2,TRBV27,TRBJ2-1,CATASGSFWNEQFF
TRBD2,TRBV11-2,TRBJ2-1,CASSSTGRGGLQFF
TRBD2,TRBV5-1,TRBJ2-7,CASSLGLAGLDEQYF
.,TRBV9,TRBJ2-3,CASSKQGRGTDTQYF
.,TRBV5-1,TRBJ1-5,CASKQGPDSNQPQHF
TRBD2,TRBV11-2,TRBJ2-1,CASSFGSGINEQFF
.,TRBV9,TRBJ2-3,CASSVGATTDTQYF
.,TRBV6-6,TRBJ1-2,CASSYGQGFGYTF
.,TRBV25-1,TRBJ1-6,CASSGQQGTYNSPLHF
.,TRBV30,TRBJ1-1,CAWSDRFEAFF
.,TRBV14,TRBJ1-1,CASSQLSMNTEAFF
.,TRBV6-4,TRBJ1-2,CASSPTANYGYTF
TRBD2,TRBV6-5,TRBJ2-7,CASSYGTTSGGLEQYF
.,TRBV15,TRBJ2-6,CAAGISGANVLTF
TRBD2,TRBV5-1,TRBJ2-7,CASSLITSGGAYEQYF
TRBD2,TRBV9,TRBJ2-3,CASSVAAGFTDTQYF
.,TRBV7-8,TRBJ2-3,CASSSLGSSTDTQYF
.,TRBV11-2,TRBJ2-7,CASSLVGDSDEQYF
TRBD1,TRBV10-3,TRBJ2-5,CAISDQLQTGGARALTQYF
.,TRBV5-4,TRBJ1-1,CASSADRNTEAFF
.,TRBV6-6,TRBJ1-5,CASRLTGNQPQHF
.,TRBV7-9,TRBJ1-5,CASSLGGLNQPQHF
.,TRBV27,TRBJ2-7,CASSPTAAGEQYF
.,TRBV6-4,TRBJ1-2,CASGKGHDGYTF
.,TRBV19,TRBJ2-7,CASSIEGKWIHEQYF
.,TRBV6-1,TRBJ1-2,CASSETRGQGYTF
.,TRBV15,TRBJ2-5,CATSSGTAGGTQYF
.,TRBV7-9,TRBJ1-2,CASSLVDPGRRRVGYTF
.,TRBV6-5,TRBJ1-5,CASSRGREPQHF
.,TRBV7-2,TRBJ1-2,CASSLAGARANGYTF
.,TRBV4-1,TRBJ1-1,CASSQISGYTEAFF
.,TRBV7-2,TRBJ2-2,CASIPMGPGELFF
TRBD2,TRBV29-1,TRBJ2-1,CSVGGGGYNEQFF
TRBD1,TRBV11-1,TRBJ1-6,CASSFRTGGDSPLHF
TRBD1,TRBV27,TRBJ2-7,CASSPSGGSSYEQYF
TRBD1,TRBV15,TRBJ1-2,CATSAPTGNYGYTF
TRBD2,TRBV10-3,TRBJ2-1,CAIERGGGIRREQFF
.,TRBV21-1,TRBJ2-4,CASSKGGKNIQYF
.,TRBV29-1,TRBJ1-2,CSGIDSLGGYTF
.,TRBV4-3,TRBJ2-3,CASSQDVRRAAPDTQYF